Listed below are T cell receptor beta chains from one sample, sequenced in a study of PD-1 blockade in mismatch repair-deficient tumors. The protocol was immunoSEQ multiplex PCR, while the TCRdb copy is restricted to in-frame clones and leaves out a portion. This table holds under 95,000 clones, more than 65% found once. Specimen: peripheral blood, collected 12 weeks after starting pembrolizumab. These receptors came from an adult with mismatch repair-deficient cancer. CDR3s include the opening cysteine and the closing phenylalanine or tryptophan. The order of the fields is V gene, D gene, J gene, clone size, CDR3 protein, CDR3 DNA. The D gene is left open where the match is weak. Clone sizes are given selectively: once, few, many, or a class where the clone is expanded.

TRBV7-3,TRBD2,TRBJ2-1,NA,CASSPNLAGGHEQFF,TGTGCCAGCAGCCCCAACCTAGCGGGAGGCCATGAGCAGTTCTTC
TRBV30,NA,TRBJ2-3,NA,CAWGGGFGSTDTQYF,TGTGCCTGGGGTGGGGGGTTCGGGAGCACAGATACGCAGTATTTT
TRBV9,NA,TRBJ1-2,NA,CASSAHGRANYGYTF,TGTGCCAGCAGCGCCCATGGACGGGCCAACTATGGCTACACCTTC
TRBV25-1,NA,TRBJ1-2,once,CASSANEQTVRGYTF,TGTGCCAGCAGTGCGAATGAGCAAACGGTTCGGGGCTACACCTTC
TRBV29-1,NA,TRBJ1-1,once,CSVVFGGNAFF,TGCAGCGTTGTATTTGGGGGTAATGCTTTCTTT
TRBV4-2,NA,TRBJ2-2,NA,CASSQASANTGELFF,TGTGCCAGCAGCCAAGCTTCAGCGAACACCGGGGAGCTGTTTTTT
TRBV6-5,NA,TRBJ2-7,NA,CATSRRADEQYF,TGTGCCACAAGTCGGAGGGCCGACGAGCAGTACTTC
TRBV10-1,TRBD2,TRBJ2-3,NA,CASSGGGLTDTQYF,TGCGCCAGCAGTGGGGGGGGATTGACAGATACGCAGTATTTT
TRBV29-1,TRBD1,TRBJ2-1,NA,CSVDTPTGGPNEQFF,TGCAGCGTTGACACCCCGACAGGGGGTCCTAATGAGCAGTTCTTC
TRBV6-6,NA,TRBJ2-2,NA,CASGGKANTGELFF,TGTGCCAGCGGGGGAAAAGCGAACACCGGGGAGCTGTTTTTT
TRBV7-3,NA,TRBJ2-2,NA,CASSITGELFF,TGTGCCAGCAGCATAACCGGGGAGCTGTTTTTT
TRBV9,NA,TRBJ1-2,NA,CASSADRYGYTF,TGTGCCAGCAGCGCCGATCGTTATGGCTACACCTTC
TRBV20-1,NA,TRBJ2-1,NA,CSARRNEQFF,TGCAGTGCTCGTAGGAATGAGCAGTTCTTC
TRBV9,NA,TRBJ2-1,NA,CASSASRGAYNEQFF,TGTGCCAGCAGCGCCTCTCGCGGGGCGTACAATGAGCAGTTCTTC